This T cell receptor (beta chain) was recorded in a study of beta chain features in type 1 diabetes. On the study more broadly: Age and gender were similar between patients and healthy donors, as were cell yields.

In this sample, this clone turned up a few times. Reverse transcription of all isolated RNA meant that expressed TCRB transcripts were sequenced. For naive, central memory and regulatory T cell samples, reads averaged around 3.8 million. TCRdb's table, derived via immunoSEQ multiplex PCR, lists solely in-frame clones and lacks some. Of under 300,000 clones detected, 25% to 30% appear once; the ten largest clones hold approximately 4%. CD4+ naive, central memory, regulatory and stem cell-like memory cells were sorted via CD45RO/CCR7/CD25/CD127/CD95/CD27. Germline V gene lookup returns CDR1 MNHEY and CDR2 SVGAGI. The V gene end was trimmed by 0 bases and the J gene end by 4 bases; junction bases not matched to a gene: 4. The CDR3 is 16 residues long.

The sequence was collected from a young man in good health. The rearrangement links TRBV6-5 to TRBJ2-3; 10 positions agree with TRBD2. The source material was central memory CD4+ T cells from blood. The CDR3 DNA sequence: TGTGCCAGCAGTTACTCGGGACTAGCGAGAGCAGATACGCAGTATTTT. It codes for CASSYSGLARADTQYF.